This section outlines one TCR beta chain sequence together with its context. Its specificity is not known. These data originate in a study of radiotherapy plus CTLA-4 blockade in lung cancer. At the level of the study: Among all patients, 15% to 20% showed objective responses, while 30% to 35% had disease control.

Study-wide points: In blood, tumor-derived TCR clones expanded after radiotherapy plus ipilimumab.

The protocol was immunoSEQ multiplex PCR, while the TCRdb copy is restricted to in-frame clones and leaves out a portion. The sample includes more than 95,000 clones, approximately 80% seen only once; the top ten take about 5.2%. CTLA-4 blockade with ipilimumab, together with focal radiation, was given to patients with chemo-refractory metastatic non-small-cell lung cancer. Germline assignment: CDR1 MDHEN and CDR2 SYDVKM. The CDR3 totals 17 residues. With V trimmed by 7 bases and J by 8 bases, 21 bases remained unmatched. V and J are TRBV28 and TRBJ1-2; 8 bases are a match to TRBD1. The source is a human donor with non-small cell lung cancer who had a partial response to radiotherapy plus ipilimumab. The sample in question was peripheral blood, obtained from a patient treated with radiotherapy plus ipilimumab. CDR3: CASNPAGIGQGLLGYTF. In DNA form, the CDR3 reads TGTGCCAGCAACCCTGCGGGGATCGGACAGGGATTATTAGGCTACACCTTC.